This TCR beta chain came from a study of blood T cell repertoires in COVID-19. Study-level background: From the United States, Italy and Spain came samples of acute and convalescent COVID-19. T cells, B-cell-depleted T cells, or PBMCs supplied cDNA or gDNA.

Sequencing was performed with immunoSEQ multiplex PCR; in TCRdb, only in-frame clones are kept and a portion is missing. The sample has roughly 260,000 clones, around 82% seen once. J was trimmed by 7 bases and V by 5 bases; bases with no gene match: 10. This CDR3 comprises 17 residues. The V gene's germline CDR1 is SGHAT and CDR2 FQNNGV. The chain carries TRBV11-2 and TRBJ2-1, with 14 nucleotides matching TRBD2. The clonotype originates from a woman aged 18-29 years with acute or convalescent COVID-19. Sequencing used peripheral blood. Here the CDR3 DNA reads TGTGCCAGCAGCACCGGACTAGCGGGAGGTCCGGGGAATGAGCAGTTCTTC. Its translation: CASSTGLAGGPGNEQFF.